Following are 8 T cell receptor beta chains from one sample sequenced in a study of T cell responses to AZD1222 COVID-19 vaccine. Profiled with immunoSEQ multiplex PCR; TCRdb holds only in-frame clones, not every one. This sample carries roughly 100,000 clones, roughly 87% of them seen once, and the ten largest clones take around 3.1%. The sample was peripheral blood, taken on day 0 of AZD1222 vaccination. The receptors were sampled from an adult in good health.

Here the CDR3 reads CASSPDGVEQYV. DNA for the CDR3: TGTGCCAGCAGCCCAGACGGGGTCGAGCAGTACGTC. This sequence joins TRBV11-3 and TRBJ2-7, with a possible D match to TRBD2 (5 bases). Between the trimmed V and J ends, which lost 5 bases and 6 bases, there was a span of 11 bases. Germline CDR1 SGHNT, CDR2 YENEEA. This CDR3 contains 12 residues.

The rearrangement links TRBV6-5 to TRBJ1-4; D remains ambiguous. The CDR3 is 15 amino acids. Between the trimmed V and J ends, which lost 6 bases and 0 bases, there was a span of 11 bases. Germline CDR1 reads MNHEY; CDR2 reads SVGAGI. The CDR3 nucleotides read TGTGCCAGCAGGTTGTATGATGCAACTAATGAAAAACTGTTTTTT. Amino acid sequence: CASRLYDATNEKLFF.

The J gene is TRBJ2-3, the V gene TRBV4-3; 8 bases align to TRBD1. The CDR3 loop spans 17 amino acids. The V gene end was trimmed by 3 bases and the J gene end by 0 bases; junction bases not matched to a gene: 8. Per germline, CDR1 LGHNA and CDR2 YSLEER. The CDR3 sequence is CASSQGVGQASTDTQYF. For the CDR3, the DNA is TGCGCCAGCAGCCAGGGGGTGGGACAGGCTAGCACAGATACGCAGTATTTT.

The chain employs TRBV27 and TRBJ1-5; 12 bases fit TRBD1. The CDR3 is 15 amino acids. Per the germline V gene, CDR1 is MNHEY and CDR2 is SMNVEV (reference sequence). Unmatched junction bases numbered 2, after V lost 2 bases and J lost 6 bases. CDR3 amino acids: CASSLGTGGSQPQHF. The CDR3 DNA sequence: TGTGCCAGCAGTTTAGGGACAGGGGGCTCTCAGCCCCAGCATTTT.

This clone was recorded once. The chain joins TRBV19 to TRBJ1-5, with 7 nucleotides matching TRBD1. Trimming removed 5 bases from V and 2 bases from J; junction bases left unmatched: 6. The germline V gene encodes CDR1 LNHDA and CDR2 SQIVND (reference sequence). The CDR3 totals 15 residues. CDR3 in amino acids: CASSPRQGGNQPQHF. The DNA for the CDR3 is TGTGCCAGTAGTCCGCGACAGGGCGGCAATCAGCCCCAGCATTTT.

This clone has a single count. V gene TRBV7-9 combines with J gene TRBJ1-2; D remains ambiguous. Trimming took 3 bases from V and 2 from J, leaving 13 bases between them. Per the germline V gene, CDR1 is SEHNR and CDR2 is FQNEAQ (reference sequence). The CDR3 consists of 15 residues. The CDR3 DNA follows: TGTGCCAGCAGCTTTCGACGGGGAGAGAACTATGGCTACACCTTC. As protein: CASSFRRGENYGYTF. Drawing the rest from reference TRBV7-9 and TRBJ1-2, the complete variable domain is DTGVSQNPRHKITKRGQNVTFRCDPISEHNRLYWYRQTLGQGPEFLTYFQNEAQLEKSRLLSDRFSAERPKGSFSTLEIQRTEQGDSAMYLCASSFRRGENYGYTFGSGTRLTVV.

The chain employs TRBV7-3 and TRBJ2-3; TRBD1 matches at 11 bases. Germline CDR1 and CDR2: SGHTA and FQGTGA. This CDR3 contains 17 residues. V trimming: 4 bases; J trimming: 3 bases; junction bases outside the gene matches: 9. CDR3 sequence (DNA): TGTGCCAGCAGCTCGTTCCCGGGACAGGGGGTGACAGATACGCAGTATTTT. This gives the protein CASSSFPGQGVTDTQYF. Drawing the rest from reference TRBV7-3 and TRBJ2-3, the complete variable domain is GAGVSQTPSNKVTEKGKYVELRCDPISGHTALYWYRQSLGQGPEFLIYFQGTGAADDSGLPNDRFFAVRPEGSVSTLKIQRTERGDSAVYLCASSSFPGQGVTDTQYFGPGTRLTVL.

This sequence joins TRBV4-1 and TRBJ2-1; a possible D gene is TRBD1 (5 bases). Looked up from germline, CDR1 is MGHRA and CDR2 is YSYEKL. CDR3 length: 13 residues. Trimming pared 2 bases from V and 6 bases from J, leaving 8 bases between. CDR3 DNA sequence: TGCGCCAGCAGCCAACAGACAGTCAATGAGCAGTTCTTC. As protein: CASSQQTVNEQFF.